One sample yielded the 2 T cell receptor beta chains listed below, sequenced in a study of cytomegalovirus exposure and HLA in healthy donors. PCR used 60 Vbeta primers and 13 Jbeta primers. The repertoire was sequenced with immunoSEQ multiplex PCR; TCRdb's copy has only in-frame clones and lacks some. The data show tens of thousands of clones, 80% to 90% seen once. The sequencing sample was made of PBMCs. All receptors derive from a young man in good health and CMV-seropositive.

This clone was picked up a small number of times. The chain links TRBV6-5 to TRBJ1-1; D remains unclear. The CDR3 contains 13 residues. The germline gives CDR1 MNHEY, CDR2 SVGAGI. Trimming took 6 bases from V and 4 from J, leaving 12 bases between them. CDR3 loop: CASSSGYGTEAFF. DNA for the CDR3: TGTGCCAGCAGCTCGGGGTACGGCACTGAAGCTTTCTTT.

The V gene is TRBV4-3, the J gene TRBJ2-7; 8 positions agree with TRBD1. The J segment lost 2 bases and the V segment lost 6 bases, leaving 6 bases of the junction unmatched. Germline lookup yields CDR1 LGHNA and CDR2 YSLEER. This CDR3 region has 14 residues. The CDR3 DNA follows: TGCGCCAGCAGTTTGGGCAGGGGGCCCTACGAGCAGTACTTC. Protein sequence: CASSLGRGPYEQYF.